This T cell receptor (beta chain) appears in the sequencing data of a study of response to subunit inactivated influenza vaccine. Whole-study findings and limits: The study's authors posited that every seasonal influenza vaccination enlists few new T cells.

TCRdb processed the RT-PCR reads anew with MiXCR; each CDR3 protein has one entry. The sample contains around 480,000 distinct CDR3 sequences, approximately 15% of which appear only once. This clonotype was recorded a few times. Antigen: not known. The germline gives CDR1 DFQATT, CDR2 SNEGSKA (reference sequence). The CDR3 is made up of 15 amino acids. Trimming stripped 3 bases from V and 2 bases from J, with 14 bases between. V and J are TRBV20-1 and TRBJ2-1, with D possibly matching TRBD2 (5 bases). This TCR was sampled from a man between 50 and 69 years old who received an inactivated influenza vaccine. The source material was CD4+ T cells sorted from PBMCs, sampled around 25 months after vaccination. CDR3 DNA sequence: TGCAGTGCTAGTGGGCTAGCCAGAACCTACAATGAGCAGTTCTTC. This translates into CSASGLARTYNEQFF.